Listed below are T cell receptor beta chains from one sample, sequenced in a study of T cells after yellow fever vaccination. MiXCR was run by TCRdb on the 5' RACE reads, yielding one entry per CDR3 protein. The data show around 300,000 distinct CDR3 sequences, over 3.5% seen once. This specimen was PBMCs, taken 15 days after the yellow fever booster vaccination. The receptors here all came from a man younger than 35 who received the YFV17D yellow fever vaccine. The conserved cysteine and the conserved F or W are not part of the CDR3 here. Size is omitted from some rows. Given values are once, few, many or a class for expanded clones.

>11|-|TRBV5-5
ASAATRTDTQY
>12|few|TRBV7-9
ASSLVGSHYGYT
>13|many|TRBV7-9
ASSSTLRMGNEQF
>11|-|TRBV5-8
ASSLSVTQPQH
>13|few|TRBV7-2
ASSFLGLQEYEQY
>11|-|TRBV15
ATARGPVDTQY
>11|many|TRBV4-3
ASSQGAGGELF
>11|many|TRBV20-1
SARALGSTEAF
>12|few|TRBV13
ASSLVSGRGTQY
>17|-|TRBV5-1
ASSFSIGQGLSGANVLT
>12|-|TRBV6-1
ASRQGQGPYEQY
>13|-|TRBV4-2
ASSAINTGNYGYT
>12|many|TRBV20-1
SADDRGRTGELF
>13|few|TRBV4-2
ASSQEVVNQAEAF
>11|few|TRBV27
ASTGQGYSPLH
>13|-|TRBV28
ASSPWQASNQPQH
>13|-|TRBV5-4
ASSLKRGEMYEQF
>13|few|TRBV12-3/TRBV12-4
ASSLGQGVADTQY
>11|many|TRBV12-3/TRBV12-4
ASSPSGGGTRF
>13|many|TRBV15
ATSVGGNGANVLT
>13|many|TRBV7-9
ASTTGGGRAYEQY
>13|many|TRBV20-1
SASTRDRANEKLF
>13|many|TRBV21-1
ASSKGGGGWETQY
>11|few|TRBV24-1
ATRSTAIYGYT
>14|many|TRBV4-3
ASSQDLGDFDYGYT
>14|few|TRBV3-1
ATLPWDGGAVETQY
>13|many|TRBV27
ASSLGLGLAGEQF
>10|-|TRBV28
ASRGPYDGYT
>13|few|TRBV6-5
ASSSLQTGDYEQY
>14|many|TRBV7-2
ASSSLAGGWDYEQY
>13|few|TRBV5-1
ASSFTDGVNTEAF
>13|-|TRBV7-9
ASSPGTGPGDEQF
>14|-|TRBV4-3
ASSQGKAGGADTQY
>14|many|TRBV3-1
ASSRLAGGRDYEQY
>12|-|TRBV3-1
ASSPQLGGTEAF
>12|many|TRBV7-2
ASSNRVGDSPLH
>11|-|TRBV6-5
ASSYVAEQPQH
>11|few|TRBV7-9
ASSLDSKDTQY
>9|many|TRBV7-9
ASREGTGQS
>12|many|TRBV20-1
SASSSGGTDTQY
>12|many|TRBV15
ATSTGQGDYEQY
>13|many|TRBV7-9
ASSSTTWGQETQY
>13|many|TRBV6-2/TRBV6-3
ASSSRDKGEYEQY
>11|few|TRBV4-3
ASSPAPKTEQY
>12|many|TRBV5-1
ASSPARANTEAF
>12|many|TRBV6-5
ASSFYPGNYGYT
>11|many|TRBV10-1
ASKRTESDTQY
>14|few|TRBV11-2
ASSLLRGRPKIGYT
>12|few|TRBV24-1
ATSDYGADQPQH
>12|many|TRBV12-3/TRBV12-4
ASSFSGADTEAF